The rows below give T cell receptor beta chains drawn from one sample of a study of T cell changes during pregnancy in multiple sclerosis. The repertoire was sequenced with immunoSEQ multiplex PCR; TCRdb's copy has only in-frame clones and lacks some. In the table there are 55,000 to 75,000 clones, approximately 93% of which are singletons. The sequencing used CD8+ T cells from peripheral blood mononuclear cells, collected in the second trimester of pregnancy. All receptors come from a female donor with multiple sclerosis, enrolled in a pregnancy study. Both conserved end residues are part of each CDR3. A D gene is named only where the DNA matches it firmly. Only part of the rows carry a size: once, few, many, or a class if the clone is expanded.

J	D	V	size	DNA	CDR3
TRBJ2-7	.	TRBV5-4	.	TGTGCCAGCAGCGGAAGCGGACAGATCTACGAGCAGTACTTC	CASSGSGQIYEQYF
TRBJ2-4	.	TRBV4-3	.	TGCGCCAGCAGCCAGACGGGTCTCACAACGGCCAAAAACATTCAGTACTTC	CASSQTGLTTAKNIQYF
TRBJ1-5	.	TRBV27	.	TGTGCCAGCAGTTCCGAGGAGGTCTATAGCAATCAGCCCCAGCATTTT	CASSSEEVYSNQPQHF
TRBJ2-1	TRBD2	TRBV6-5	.	TGTGCCAGCAGTTCTAGCGGCGGGCTCGATGAGCAGTTCTTC	CASSSSGGLDEQFF
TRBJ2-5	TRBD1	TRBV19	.	TGTGCCAGTAGTAGCACCGGGACAGGGGTGGAAGAGACCCAGTACTTC	CASSSTGTGVEETQYF
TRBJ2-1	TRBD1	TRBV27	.	TGTGCCAGCAGTTTGGGGACAGGGTGGAATGAGCAGTTCTTC	CASSLGTGWNEQFF
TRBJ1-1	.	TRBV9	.	TGTGCCAGCAGTTCCGGCGGATCGGGAGCTTTCTTT	CASSSGGSGAFF
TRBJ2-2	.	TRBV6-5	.	TGTGCCAGCAGCTCGAACACCGGGGAGCTGTTTTTT	CASSSNTGELFF
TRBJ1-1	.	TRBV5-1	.	TGCGCCAGCAGCTCTGACCGCATCTTGGGGCTGAACACTGAAGCTTTCTTT	CASSSDRILGLNTEAFF
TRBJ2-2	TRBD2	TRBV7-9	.	TGTGCCAGCAGCTTGGGTCCCGTGCGGGAGGTCGGCGGGGAGCTGTTTTTT	CASSLGPVREVGGELFF
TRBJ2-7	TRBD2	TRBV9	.	TGTGCCAGCAGCGTAGGGAGCGGGAGTTCCTACGAGCAGTACTTC	CASSVGSGSSYEQYF
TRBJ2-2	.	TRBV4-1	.	TGCGCCAGCAGCCGAGGGACTCCCGAGCTGTTTTTT	CASSRGTPELFF
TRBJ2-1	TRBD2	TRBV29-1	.	TGCAGCGTTGGGACTAGCGGCTCCTACAATGAGCAGTTCTTC	CSVGTSGSYNEQFF
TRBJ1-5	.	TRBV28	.	TGTGCCAGCAGTTTGGTCAGGGTAGGTGCTCAGCCCCAGCATTTT	CASSLVRVGAQPQHF
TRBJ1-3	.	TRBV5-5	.	TGTGCCAGCAGCTTGGACCGGAGCTCTGGAAACACCATATATTTT	CASSLDRSSGNTIYF
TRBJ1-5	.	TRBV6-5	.	TGTGCCAGCGCCCTCGGGGAGAATCAGCCCCAGCATTTT	CASALGENQPQHF
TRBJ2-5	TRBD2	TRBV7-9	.	TGTGCCAGCAGCTTATCGGCTAGCGGGAGAGAGACCCAGTACTTC	CASSLSASGRETQYF
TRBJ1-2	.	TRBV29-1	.	TGCAGCGTGAGATCGACAGATTACTATGGCTACACCTTC	CSVRSTDYYGYTF
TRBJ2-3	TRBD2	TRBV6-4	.	TGTGCCAGCAGTGACATAGCGGGAGGGCAAGATACGCAGTATTTT	CASSDIAGGQDTQYF
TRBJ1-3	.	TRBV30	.	TGTGCCTGCTCTTATCTATCTGGAAACACCATATATTTT	CACSYLSGNTIYF
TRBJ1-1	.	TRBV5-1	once	TGCGCCAGCAGCAGTCAGGGCTTGAACACTGAAGCTTTCTTT	CASSSQGLNTEAFF
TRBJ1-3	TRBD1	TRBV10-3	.	TGTGCTTCCCGGGGGACAGGGGCTGGAAACACCATATATTTT	CASRGTGAGNTIYF
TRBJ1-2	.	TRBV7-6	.	TGTGCCAGCAGCCCCCGTGAGGGTCCGGGATTAAACTATGGCTACACCTTC	CASSPREGPGLNYGYTF
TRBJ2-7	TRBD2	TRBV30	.	TGTGCCTGGAGTGAAGGGTTGTCGGGGGGGCCCTACGAGCAGTACTTC	CAWSEGLSGGPYEQYF
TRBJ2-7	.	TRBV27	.	TGTGCCAGCAGTTCGAGTACCTACGAGCAGTACTTC	CASSSSTYEQYF
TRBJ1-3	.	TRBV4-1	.	TGCGCCAGCAGCCAACGTACAGCCTCTGGAAACACCATATATTTT	CASSQRTASGNTIYF
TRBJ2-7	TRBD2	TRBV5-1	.	TGCGCCAGCAGCTTGGAACCTAGCGGGTACGAGCAGTACTTC	CASSLEPSGYEQYF
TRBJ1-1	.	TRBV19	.	TGTGCCAGTAGTAAGGGGTACACTGAAGCTTTCTTT	CASSKGYTEAFF
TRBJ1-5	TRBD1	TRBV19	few	TGTGCCACCGCGACAGGGCTTCAGCCCCAGCATTTT	CATATGLQPQHF
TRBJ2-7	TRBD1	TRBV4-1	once	TGCGCCAGCAGCCAGGGACAGGGGACCTACGAGCAGTACTTC	CASSQGQGTYEQYF
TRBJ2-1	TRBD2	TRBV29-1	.	TGCAGCGTTGAACAAGGACTAGTAGCGCAGTTCTTC	CSVEQGLVAQFF
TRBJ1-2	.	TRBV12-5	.	TGTGCTAGTGGTTTGGTAAGTCAGGGGATAAACTATGGCTACACCTTC	CASGLVSQGINYGYTF
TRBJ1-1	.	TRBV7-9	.	TGTGCCAGCAGCCCGACGGGGGGGAATGAAGCTTTCTTT	CASSPTGGNEAFF
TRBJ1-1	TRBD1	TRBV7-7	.	TGTGCCAGTCCTCACAGGGGCGGGAAAGCTTTCTTT	CASPHRGGKAFF
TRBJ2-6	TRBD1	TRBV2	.	TGTGCCAGCTTCGGGACAGGACGAGACTCTGGGGCCAACGTCCTGACTTTC	CASFGTGRDSGANVLTF
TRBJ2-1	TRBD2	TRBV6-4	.	TGTGCCAGCAGTGAAAAGGCGGGAGCGTACAATGAGCAGTTCTTC	CASSEKAGAYNEQFF
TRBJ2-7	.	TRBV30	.	TGTGCCTGGAGGCGGGTTTCCTACGAGCAGTACTTC	CAWRRVSYEQYF
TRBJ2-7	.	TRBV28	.	TGTGCCAGCAGCACTATAACCTACGAGCAGTACTTC	CASSTITYEQYF
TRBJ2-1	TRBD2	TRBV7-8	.	TGTGCCAGCATATCAATCCGGGAGGGGAGCTCCTACAATGAGCAGTTCTTC	CASISIREGSSYNEQFF
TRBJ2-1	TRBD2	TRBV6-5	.	TGTGCCAGCAAGCCAACTAGCGGTTCCTACAATGAGCAGTTCTTC	CASKPTSGSYNEQFF
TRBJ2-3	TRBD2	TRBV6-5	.	TGTGCCAGCAGGGCTCTAGCGGGAGGCACAGATACGCAGTATTTT	CASRALAGGTDTQYF
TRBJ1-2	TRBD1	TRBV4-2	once	TGTGCCAGCAGCCAGAGGTCCGGGACAGGGGTCCAGGGCTACACCTTC	CASSQRSGTGVQGYTF
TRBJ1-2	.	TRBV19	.	TGTGCCAGTACCCATCACACGGGCTATGGCTACACCTTC	CASTHHTGYGYTF
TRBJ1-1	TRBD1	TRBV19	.	TGTGCCAGTAGTGGAGGGGACAGGGGGAACACTGAAGCTTTCTTT	CASSGGDRGNTEAFF
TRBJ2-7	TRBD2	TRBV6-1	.	TGTGCCAGCGAGGCGGGAGGTTCCTACGAGCAGTACTTC	CASEAGGSYEQYF
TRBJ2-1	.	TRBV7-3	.	TGTGCCAGCAGCCCACGGCGGGGAAGCTCCTACAATGAGCAGTTCTTC	CASSPRRGSSYNEQFF